This entry concerns a single T cell receptor beta chain. What it binds is unknown. The investigators split CD4+ cells into a CD45RA+ naive subset and a CD45RA-negative memory subset. This specimen comes from a study of shared clonotypes between healthy human individuals. Notes on the study in general: Among several donors, roughly 5% of naive CD4 clonotypes were found in common. Donor scarcity curtailed the genetic and exposure-history diversity represented herein.

The authors distributed each subset's genomic DNA evenly over several immunoSEQ plates. Clones were sequenced by immunoSEQ multiplex PCR, and TCRdb holds only the in-frame ones, with some missing. The sample has 190,000 or so clones, about 93% seen once. The receptor was isolated from a woman in her 30s in good health. Sample: naive CD4+ T cells sorted from blood. The subset is: CD45RA+ positively selected.

The CDR3 coding sequence is TGTGCCAGCAGCGCCTCGACAGAGAACACTGAAGCTTTCTTT. Translated, it gives CASSASTENTEAFF. The rearrangement joins TRBV7-8 to TRBJ1-1; possibly TRBD1 for D (5 bases). The CDR3 has 14 amino acids. V was pared by 5 bases and J by 1 base, with 11 bases between. Germline CDR1 is SGHVS and CDR2 is FQNEAQ.